This paragraph reports one T cell receptor (beta chain). What this receptor recognizes is not known. Base qualities are not at hand, and no much larger clone is one base apart. This entry comes from a study of shared clonotypes between healthy human individuals (dated by TCRdb to the early 2020s). Concerning the study at large: The cohort included a few men and a couple of women between 18 and 49 years of age. To increase sequencing depth and limit assay-specific biases, different laboratories used diverse techniques to prepare libraries and sequence TCR repertoires. Leukapheresis yielded between about 0.9 and 9 billion PBMCs per donor. The study deeply sequenced blood TCR repertoires of five healthy adults to estimate repertoire size and the extent of clonotype sharing between individuals. For each donor, three plates each were used for CD4 naive and CD4 memory, two plates were used for CD8 naive, and one plate was used for CD8 memory. The paper as a whole reports these results and caveats: The genetic and exposure-history diversity represented was limited by the small number of donors. Only blood was sampled, and tissue TCR repertoires likely differ from those in blood. Estimated clonotype richness was generally larger for naive than for memory subsets. Roughly 5% of naive CD4, more than 3% of naive CD8, approximately 2% of memory CD4, and around 0.4% of memory CD8 clonotypes were shared across several donors. Compared with non-shared clonotypes, the clonotypes found in all four sorted-subset donors had higher generation probabilities. Rarefaction of sorted-subset datasets indicated incomplete sequencing despite the large sequencing depth. Based on pairwise subsampling, the degree of clonotype sharing among donors was expected to be affected by sequencing depth.

Using the deep immunoSEQ assay, multiplex PCR amplified TCR CDR3 regions from genomic DNA. Extracted genomic DNA from each cell subset was distributed evenly across all wells of several immunoSEQ 96-well plates, and each plate was treated as a replicate. Each replicate PCR for sorted subsets received about 200 ng genomic DNA, equal to about 30,000 T cell genomes. Purified libraries were measured with a Qubit 3.0 fluorometer, size-checked on a Bioanalyzer 2100, and measured again with the KAPA Library Quantification kit. Each immunoSEQ 96-well plate was sequenced on its own single-read 150-cycle Illumina NextSeq 550 flow cell. Concerning the study's data processing: Because the immunoSEQ output held only junctional sequences and lacked quality scores, the filtering could not match the filtering applied to full-length reads. To assign V/J genes and CDR3, sequences were annotated against IMGT germline references using PyIR, a Python wrapper for IgBLAST v1.9. Reads with weak V/J assignments (E-value above 1e-6), missing CDR3, stop codons, out-of-frame junctions, or ambiguous translated residues were removed. A V3J clonotype was defined by an identical inferred V gene, J gene, and CDR3 amino acid sequence. Percentage overlap between repertoires was calculated by dividing the number of shared unique clonotypes by the size of the smaller repertoire. RTK rarefaction, the Chao1 estimator, and Recon v2.1 estimates of unobserved clonotypes were used to assess repertoire richness. For all TCRbeta clonotypes obtained by the gDNA method from a few donors, generation probabilities were computed with OLGA. TCRdb re-hosts the immuneACCESS table, in-frame sequences only. Its copies lack some clones; in the studies checked, an unresolved V gene accounts for under half of them, and the cause for the rest is not known. D and trimming were read from the DNA, whereas the V and J calls and clone size are those reported in that table. This sample gives 600,000 or so clones in total; more than 95% of them show up just once. Together, the top ten hold approximately 0.3% of the sample.

For the CD8 naive samples, CD45RO-negative cells were positively selected for CCR7, yielding a CD45RA+CCR7+ population from which TemRA cells were excluded. The donors were healthy, HIV-negative adults who had no recently reported acute infections or vaccinations. Every donor was a Caucasian adult living in Nashville, Tennessee, USA. Blood was obtained by leukapheresis, after which PBMCs were separated by Ficoll-Histopaque density gradient centrifugation and cryopreserved in liquid nitrogen vapor phase. Analytical flow cytometry was used to check the purity and quantity of each magnetically sorted T cell population. Genomic DNA was isolated from every sorted fraction and measured by UV absorbance on a Nanodrop 2000c. CDR1 and CDR2, looked up from the germline V gene, are SQVTM and ANQGSEA. Ends trimmed: V by 0 bases, J by 3 bases; bases unmatched to a gene: 10. The CDR3 spans 16 residues, from the cysteine through the phenylalanine. The read is trimmed to its CDR3 DNA, 48 bases read in frame from base 1.

This receptor was identified in a man aged 25 to 40 in good health. Sequenced material: naive CD8+ T cells sorted from blood. The cell subset or site tag for this specimen amounts to: CD45RA+CCR7+. The rearrangement combines TRBV29-1 with TRBJ2-7, with 8 middle bases fitting TRBD2. The CDR3 here reads CSVEEAVSGADYEQYF. The DNA reads as follows: TGCAGCGTTGAAGAGGCGGTTAGCGGGGCGGACTACGAGCAGTACTTC.